This entry lists 15 T cell receptor beta chains sequenced from one sample in a study of T cell changes during pregnancy in multiple sclerosis. Data came from immunoSEQ multiplex PCR; TCRdb stores just in-frame clones and leaves some out. The table shows 55,000 to 85,000 clones, with approximately 92% occurring only once. The material sequenced was peripheral blood, taken in the third trimester of pregnancy. The receptors come from a female donor with multiple sclerosis, enrolled in a pregnancy study.

This clone appeared a single time. This chain links TRBV14 with TRBJ2-2; D perhaps matches TRBD2 (6 bases). This CDR3 has 14 residues. With 5 bases removed from V and 0 bases from J, the gap between germline ends came to 7 bases. Germline CDR1 SGHDN, CDR2 FVKESK. The CDR3 coding sequence is TGTGCCAGCAGCTGGGACTCGAACACCGGGGAGCTGTTTTTT. This sequence encodes CASSWDSNTGELFF.

This chain connects TRBV6-1 to TRBJ2-1; the D gene is possibly TRBD1 (5 bases). V shed 7 bases and J shed 7 bases, with 8 bases lying between them. The CDR3 sequence is 11 residues long. Per the germline V gene, CDR1 is MNHNS and CDR2 is SASEGT. CDR3 in DNA: TGTGCCAGCACCAGGGTGAATGAGCAGTTCTTC. Amino acids: CASTRVNEQFF.

The chain combines TRBV2 with TRBJ2-3; D is ambiguous. V lost 5 bases, J lost 3 bases, and 12 bases lay in between. Germline-derived CDR1 and CDR2 are SNHLY and FYNNEI. The CDR3 sequence is 14 residues long. The CDR3 nucleotides read TGTGCCAGCAGTTGGCCGTTGAGGACAGATACGCAGTATTTT. It yields the protein CASSWPLRTDTQYF.

This chain uses TRBV5-1 with TRBJ2-1; TRBD1 matches 7 bases. This CDR3 region has 14 residues. Germline V gene data show CDR1 as SGHRS and CDR2 as YFSETQ. V gave up 4 bases and J gave up 4 bases; unmatched junction bases: 5. This chain's CDR3 is CASSKGGAYNEQFF. CDR3 nucleotide sequence: TGCGCCAGCAGCAAAGGGGGCGCGTACAATGAGCAGTTCTTC.

The genes are TRBV19 and TRBJ1-5; D not certain. This CDR3 is built from 12 residues. CDR1 LNHDA and CDR2 SQIVND come from the germline V gene (reference sequence). V lost 6 bases to trimming and J lost 4 bases, with 7 bases between them. The CDR3 region has the DNA TGTGCCAGTAGGTCCCCTAATCAGCCCCAGCATTTT. Its protein product is CASRSPNQPQHF.

The chain carries TRBV7-9 and TRBJ2-1, with D tentatively TRBD2 (5 bases). The germline CDR1 and CDR2 sequences are SEHNR and FQNEAQ (reference sequence). The CDR3 sequence is 16 residues long. V lost 5 bases and J lost 1, with 15 bases in between. CDR3 loop: CASSLPIRGSYNEQFF. The CDR3 region has the DNA TGTGCCAGCAGCCTCCCCATTCGCGGGTCCTACAATGAGCAGTTCTTC.

There are a few counts of this clone. The chain uses TRBV2 and TRBJ1-5; D is ambiguous. Trimming pared 3 bases from V and 6 bases from J, leaving 6 bases between. This CDR3 spans 12 amino acids. Germline CDR1 reads SNHLY; CDR2 reads FYNNEI. Written as DNA, the CDR3 is TGTGCCAGCAGTGAGGGAGGTCAGCCCCAGCATTTT. This translates into CASSEGGQPQHF. The variable domain in full, with the rest retrieved from reference TRBV2 and TRBJ1-5, is EPEVTQTPSHQVTQMGQEVILRCVPISNHLYFYWYRQILGQKVEFLVSFYNNEISEKSEIFDDQFSVERPDGSNFTLKIRSTKLEDSAMYFCASSEGGQPQHFGDGTRLSIL.

V is TRBV4-1 and J is TRBJ1-5, with 10 bases fitting TRBD1. Germline values: CDR1 MGHRA, CDR2 YSYEKL. The V gene end was trimmed by 3 bases and the J gene end by 0 bases; junction bases not matched to a gene: 8. CDR3 size: 18 residues. The CDR3 DNA is TGCGCCAGCAGCCAGCCCACGGGACAGGGGAATAGCAATCAGCCCCAGCATTTT. Translation: CASSQPTGQGNSNQPQHF.

The table lists this clone with a count of one. This chain links TRBV27 with TRBJ1-2, with D uncertain. Trimming removed 8 bases from V and 8 bases from J, with 15 bases in between. CDR1 and CDR2 (germline): MNHEY, SMNVEV (reference sequence). The CDR3 runs to 12 residues. The CDR3 is CASSGSPPGYTF. The CDR3 nucleotides are TGTGCCAGCTCCGGGAGCCCACCCGGCTACACCTTC.

The chain links TRBV6-1 to TRBJ1-1; no firm D call. The germline gives CDR1 MNHNS, CDR2 SASEGT. CDR3 length: 11 residues. The ends were cut back, 4 bases at V and 11 bases at J, with 11 bases in the middle. DNA of the CDR3: TGTGCCAGCAGTGCCGTGGCTTCGGCTTTCTTT. Protein product: CASSAVASAFF.

This chain links TRBV5-1 with TRBJ2-3, with TRBD2 matching over 10 bases. Germline assignment: CDR1 SGHRS and CDR2 YFSETQ. Trimming cost V 0 bases and J 6 bases; bases outside gene matches: 7. The CDR3 contains 16 residues. CDR3 region: CASSLVAAGGQDTQYF. CDR3 in DNA: TGCGCCAGCAGCTTGGTAGCAGCGGGAGGGCAGGATACGCAGTATTTT.

The chain has TRBV30 and TRBJ1-3; 9 nucleotides agree with TRBD1. Germline CDR1 GTSNPN, CDR2 SVGIG (reference sequence). The CDR3 is 16 residues long. V was pared by 0 bases and J by 4 bases, with 7 bases of the junction left unmatched. CDR3 coding DNA: TGTGCCTGGAGTGTACTACAGGGGGCCTTGGGAAACACCATATATTTT. This codes for CAWSVLQGALGNTIYF.

The V and J genes are TRBV6-6 and TRBJ1-2, with D unresolved. The CDR3 extends over 14 amino acids. Germline CDR1 reads MNHNY; CDR2 reads SVGAGI (reference sequence). The V and J ends lost 2 bases and 0 bases respectively, with 7 bases between them. The CDR3 nucleotides read TGTGCCAGCAGTTACGACGGGGCTAACTATGGCTACACCTTC. Its translation: CASSYDGANYGYTF.

This clone was recorded a few times. This sequence joins TRBV9 and TRBJ1-2; 10 positions match TRBD1. CDR3 length equals 14 residues. Germline V lookup: CDR1 SGDLS, CDR2 YYNGEE. V dropped 2 bases and J dropped 9; count of bases not matched to a gene: 7. The CDR3 coding sequence is TGTGCCAGCAGCGTCGAGGGGACAGGGGATAGCTACACCTTC. Amino acids: CASSVEGTGDSYTF.

The chain joins TRBV28 to TRBJ1-2, with 11 bases identical to TRBD1. V was pared by 2 bases and J by 6 bases, with 2 bases of the junction left unmatched. CDR3 length equals 14 residues. Germline loops: CDR1 MDHEN, CDR2 SYDVKM. CDR3 region: CASSLRGQGDGYTF. The CDR3 DNA reads as TGTGCCAGCAGTTTACGGGGACAGGGGGATGGCTACACCTTC.